This entry is about one TCR beta chain. As processed by the authors: Estimates of nucleated cell counts were drawn from the amplification of reference gene primers. The repertoire was sequenced with immunoSEQ multiplex PCR; TCRdb's copy has only in-frame clones and lacks some. From that table come the V and J calls and clone size; the DNA was used to work out D and trimming. Here the sample spans roughly 260,000 clones, approximately 90% being singletons. The sample belongs to a study of blood T cell repertoires in COVID-19. V lost 6 bases and J 6 bases, leaving 12 bases between the germline ends. CDR3 size: 13 residues.

Sequenced sample: PBMCs or T cells enriched from blood (not recorded which). The chain carries TRBV12-3 or TRBV12-4 and TRBJ1-3, with a tentative D call TRBD1 (5 bases). This receptor was obtained from a woman in her 30s with acute COVID-19. The CDR3 region is CASSYDRANTIYF. The DNA of the CDR3 is TGTGCCAGCAGCTATGACAGAGCAAACACCATATATTTT.